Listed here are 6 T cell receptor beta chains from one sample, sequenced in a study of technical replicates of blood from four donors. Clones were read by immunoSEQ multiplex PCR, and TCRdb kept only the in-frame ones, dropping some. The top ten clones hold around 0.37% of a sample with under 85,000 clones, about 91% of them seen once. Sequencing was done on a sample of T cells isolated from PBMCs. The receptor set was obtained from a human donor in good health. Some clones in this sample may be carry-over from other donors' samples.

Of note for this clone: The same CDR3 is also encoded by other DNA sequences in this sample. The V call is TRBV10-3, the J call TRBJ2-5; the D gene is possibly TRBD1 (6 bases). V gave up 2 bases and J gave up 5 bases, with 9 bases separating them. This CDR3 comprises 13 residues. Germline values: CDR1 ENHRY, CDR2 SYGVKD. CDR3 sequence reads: CAISEARGETQYF. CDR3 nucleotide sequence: TGTGCCATCAGTGAGGCGAGGGGGGAGACCCAGTACTTC.

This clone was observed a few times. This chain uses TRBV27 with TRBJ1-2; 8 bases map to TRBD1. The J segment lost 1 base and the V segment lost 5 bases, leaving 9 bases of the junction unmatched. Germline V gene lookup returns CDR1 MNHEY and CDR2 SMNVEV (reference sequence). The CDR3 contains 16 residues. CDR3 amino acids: CASSLQTGENNYGYTF. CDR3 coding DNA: TGTGCCAGCAGTCTCCAGACAGGGGAGAATAACTATGGCTACACCTTC.

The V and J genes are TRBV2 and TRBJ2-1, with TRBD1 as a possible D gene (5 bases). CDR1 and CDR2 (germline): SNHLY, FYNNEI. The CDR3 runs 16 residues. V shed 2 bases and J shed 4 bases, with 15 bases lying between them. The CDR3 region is CASSELGYGAYNEQFF. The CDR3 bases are TGTGCCAGCAGTGAACTCGGCTATGGGGCGTACAATGAGCAGTTCTTC.

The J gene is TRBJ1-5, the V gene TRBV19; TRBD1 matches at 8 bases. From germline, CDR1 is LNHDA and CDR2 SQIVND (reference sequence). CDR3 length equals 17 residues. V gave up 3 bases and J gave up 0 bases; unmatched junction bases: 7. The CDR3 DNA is TGTGCCAGTAGTATCGGACAGGGAGGGAATAGCAATCAGCCCCAGCATTTT. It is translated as CASSIGQGGNSNQPQHF.

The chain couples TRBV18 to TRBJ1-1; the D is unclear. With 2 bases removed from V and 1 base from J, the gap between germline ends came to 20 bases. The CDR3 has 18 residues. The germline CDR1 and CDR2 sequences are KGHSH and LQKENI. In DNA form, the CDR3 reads TGTGCCAGCTCACCATATCATCTAGGGAGGATAGGGAACACTGAAGCTTTCTTT. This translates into CASSPYHLGRIGNTEAFF.

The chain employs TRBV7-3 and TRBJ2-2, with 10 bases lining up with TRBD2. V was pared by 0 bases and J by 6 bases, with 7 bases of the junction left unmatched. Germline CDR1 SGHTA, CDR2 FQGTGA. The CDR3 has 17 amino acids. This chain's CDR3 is CASSLTPLAGKAGELFF. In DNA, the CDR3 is TGTGCCAGCAGCTTAACGCCACTAGCGGGAAAGGCCGGGGAGCTGTTTTTT.